This is a list of T cell receptor beta chains from one sample in a study of graft-versus-host responses after intestinal transplantation. TCRdb's copy holds only in-frame clones and misses some; the assay was immunoSEQ multiplex PCR. The sample records 24,000 or so clones, approximately 87% being singletons. Sequenced here: PBMCs, sampled roughly 29 days after intestinal transplant. Receptors originate from a human patient who received an intestinal transplant, so some T cells may come from the graft donor. Both conserved end residues are part of each CDR3. Each record gives: V gene, CDR3 length, clone size, J gene, D gene, CDR3 protein, CDR3 DNA. A D gene is named only where the DNA matches it firmly. Not all rows give a size; the values are once, few, many and, for expanded clones, a class.

v_gene: TRBV7-3; len: 15; abundance: .; j_gene: TRBJ2-3; d_gene: .; CDR3aa: CASSLMGHHTDTQYF; CDR3nt: TGTGCCAGCAGCTTAATGGGACACCACACAGATACGCAGTATTTT
v_gene: TRBV28; len: 15; abundance: .; j_gene: TRBJ2-7; d_gene: .; CDR3aa: CASSLWGGLSYEQYF; CDR3nt: TGTGCCAGCAGTTTATGGGGGGGGCTCTCCTACGAGCAGTACTTC
v_gene: TRBV5-4; len: 16; abundance: .; j_gene: TRBJ2-1; d_gene: TRBD2; CDR3aa: CASSPPGLAGGNEQFF; CDR3nt: TGTGCCAGCAGTCCACCGGGACTAGCGGGAGGTAATGAGCAGTTCTTC
v_gene: TRBV19; len: 16; abundance: .; j_gene: TRBJ2-2; d_gene: TRBD1; CDR3aa: CASSPTTGVGPGELFF; CDR3nt: TGTGCCAGTAGTCCTACGACAGGGGTCGGTCCCGGGGAGCTGTTTTTT
v_gene: TRBV27; len: 15; abundance: .; j_gene: TRBJ2-7; d_gene: TRBD2; CDR3aa: CASSSRTSETYEQYF; CDR3nt: TGTGCCAGCAGTTCCCGGACTAGCGAAACCTACGAGCAGTACTTC
v_gene: TRBV21-1; len: 16; abundance: once; j_gene: TRBJ1-1; d_gene: .; CDR3aa: CASRHGLATIRTEAFF; CDR3nt: TGTGCCAGCAGACATGGTCTAGCTACAATTCGCACTGAAGCTTTCTTT
v_gene: TRBV18; len: 15; abundance: .; j_gene: TRBJ2-7; d_gene: TRBD1; CDR3aa: CASSLRDSHSYEQYF; CDR3nt: TGTGCCAGCTCACTCCGGGACAGCCACTCCTACGAGCAGTACTTC
v_gene: TRBV6-4; len: 14; abundance: .; j_gene: TRBJ1-3; d_gene: TRBD1; CDR3aa: CASEPLDRENTIYF; CDR3nt: TGTGCCAGTGAACCCCTGGACAGGGAGAACACCATATATTTT
v_gene: TRBV10-3; len: 13; abundance: few; j_gene: TRBJ1-4; d_gene: .; CDR3aa: CAIKAATNEKLFF; CDR3nt: TGTGCCATCAAAGCAGCAACTAATGAAAAACTGTTTTTT
v_gene: TRBV19; len: 17; abundance: .; j_gene: TRBJ2-7; d_gene: .; CDR3aa: CASSTKRGGGGFYEQYF; CDR3nt: TGTGCCAGTAGTACCAAACGAGGGGGCGGGGGATTCTACGAGCAGTACTTC
v_gene: TRBV4-1; len: 17; abundance: .; j_gene: TRBJ2-3; d_gene: TRBD2; CDR3aa: CASSQDLGGRAADTQYF; CDR3nt: TGCGCCAGCAGCCAAGATCTTGGCGGGAGGGCCGCAGATACGCAGTATTTT
v_gene: TRBV7-3; len: 13; abundance: few; j_gene: TRBJ2-5; d_gene: .; CDR3aa: CASSFSREETQYF; CDR3nt: TGTGCCAGCAGCTTTTCCAGGGAAGAGACCCAGTACTTC
v_gene: TRBV7-3; len: 14; abundance: once; j_gene: TRBJ1-1; d_gene: .; CDR3aa: CASSSKDRDTEAFF; CDR3nt: TGTGCCAGCAGCTCGAAAGACAGAGATACTGAAGCTTTCTTT
v_gene: TRBV5-1; len: 16; abundance: .; j_gene: TRBJ1-1; d_gene: TRBD1; CDR3aa: CASSFQGQGAASEAFF; CDR3nt: TGCGCCAGCAGCTTTCAAGGACAGGGGGCAGCGTCTGAAGCTTTCTTT
v_gene: TRBV5-1; len: 18; abundance: .; j_gene: TRBJ1-1; d_gene: TRBD1; CDR3aa: CASSLEPGQGIGNTEAFF; CDR3nt: TGCGCCAGCAGCTTGGAACCGGGACAGGGTATAGGGAACACTGAAGCTTTCTTT
v_gene: TRBV4-1; len: 16; abundance: .; j_gene: TRBJ1-1; d_gene: .; CDR3aa: CASSQETLDKWAEAFF; CDR3nt: TGCGCCAGCAGCCAAGAAACCCTCGACAAATGGGCTGAAGCTTTCTTT
v_gene: TRBV7-9; len: 14; abundance: once; j_gene: TRBJ1-5; d_gene: .; CDR3aa: CASSSDRPNQPQHF; CDR3nt: TGTGCCAGCAGCTCCGACAGGCCCAATCAGCCCCAGCATTTT
v_gene: TRBV29-1; len: 17; abundance: .; j_gene: TRBJ2-3; d_gene: TRBD2; CDR3aa: CSTGLAGELGDIDTQYF; CDR3nt: TGCAGCACAGGACTAGCGGGAGAATTAGGGGATATAGATACGCAGTATTTT
v_gene: TRBV12-5; len: 16; abundance: .; j_gene: TRBJ1-6; d_gene: .; CDR3aa: CASGLTGRLEGSPLHF; CDR3nt: TGTGCTAGTGGTTTGACTGGACGCCTGGAGGGATCACCCCTCCACTTT
v_gene: TRBV7-2; len: 19; abundance: .; j_gene: TRBJ2-7; d_gene: TRBD1; CDR3aa: CASSLRGPPGPPSSYEQYF; CDR3nt: TGTGCCAGCAGCTTAAGGGGGCCCCCGGGACCCCCGAGCTCCTACGAGCAGTACTTC
v_gene: TRBV10-3; len: 13; abundance: once; j_gene: TRBJ2-1; d_gene: .; CDR3aa: CATAGQFNNEQFF; CDR3nt: TGTGCCACTGCCGGACAGTTCAACAATGAGCAGTTCTTC
v_gene: TRBV7-9; len: 14; abundance: .; j_gene: TRBJ2-2; d_gene: TRBD2; CDR3aa: CASSLGTRAGELFF; CDR3nt: TGTGCCAGCAGCTTAGGGACTAGAGCTGGGGAGCTGTTTTTT
v_gene: TRBV27; len: 18; abundance: .; j_gene: TRBJ2-7; d_gene: TRBD1; CDR3aa: CASSLDRPASDSPYEQYF; CDR3nt: TGTGCCAGCAGTTTGGACAGGCCGGCGTCGGACTCCCCCTACGAGCAGTACTTC
v_gene: TRBV7-3; len: 14; abundance: .; j_gene: TRBJ1-4; d_gene: .; CDR3aa: CASRDPGECEKLFF; CDR3nt: TGTGCCAGCCGGGACCCAGGGGAATGTGAAAAACTGTTTTTT
v_gene: TRBV6-1; len: 15; abundance: .; j_gene: TRBJ2-6; d_gene: .; CDR3aa: CASDPGFPGANVLTF; CDR3nt: TGTGCCAGCGATCCAGGATTCCCTGGGGCCAACGTCCTGACTTTC
v_gene: TRBV19; len: 14; abundance: few; j_gene: TRBJ1-1; d_gene: .; CDR3aa: CASTQGGMNTEAFF; CDR3nt: TGTGCCAGCACCCAAGGGGGTATGAACACTGAAGCTTTCTTT
v_gene: TRBV6-4; len: 16; abundance: .; j_gene: TRBJ1-2; d_gene: .; CDR3aa: CASSDPGWGGRWGYTF; CDR3nt: TGTGCCAGCAGTGACCCGGGGTGGGGGGGCAGGTGGGGCTACACCTTC
v_gene: TRBV5-4; len: 15; abundance: .; j_gene: TRBJ2-1; d_gene: TRBD2; CDR3aa: CASSLGLAGYNEQFF; CDR3nt: TGTGCCAGCAGCTTGGGACTAGCGGGTTACAATGAGCAGTTCTTC
v_gene: TRBV11-2; len: 16; abundance: .; j_gene: TRBJ1-4; d_gene: .; CDR3aa: CASSLGDGADNEKLFF; CDR3nt: TGTGCCAGCAGCTTAGGGGACGGGGCCGATAATGAAAAACTGTTTTTT
v_gene: TRBV10-3; len: 14; abundance: .; j_gene: TRBJ2-5; d_gene: .; CDR3aa: CAIKQGSSGETQYF; CDR3nt: TGTGCCATCAAGCAGGGGAGTTCAGGAGAGACCCAGTACTTC
v_gene: TRBV7-2; len: 13; abundance: .; j_gene: TRBJ1-1; d_gene: .; CDR3aa: CASSLRGVPEAFF; CDR3nt: TGTGCCAGCAGCTTAAGGGGAGTCCCTGAAGCTTTCTTT
v_gene: TRBV18; len: 15; abundance: .; j_gene: TRBJ2-4; d_gene: .; CDR3aa: CASSPQRTGKNIQYF; CDR3nt: TGTGCCAGCTCACCACAGAGGACGGGCAAAAACATTCAGTACTTC
v_gene: TRBV18; len: 17; abundance: .; j_gene: TRBJ2-7; d_gene: .; CDR3aa: CASSPLGVAGSGYEQYF; CDR3nt: TGTGCCAGCTCACCTCTGGGGGTGGCAGGGTCAGGCTACGAGCAGTACTTC
v_gene: TRBV10-3; len: 13; abundance: .; j_gene: TRBJ1-4; d_gene: .; CDR3aa: CAISEGQREKLFF; CDR3nt: TGTGCCATCAGTGAGGGTCAACGGGAAAAACTGTTTTTT
v_gene: TRBV4-1; len: 17; abundance: .; j_gene: TRBJ2-3; d_gene: .; CDR3aa: CASSLRRGLMGADTQYF; CDR3nt: TGCGCCAGCAGCCTGAGGCGAGGCTTAATGGGTGCAGATACGCAGTATTTT
v_gene: TRBV6-7; len: 14; abundance: few; j_gene: TRBJ2-5; d_gene: .; CDR3aa: CASSRGRTRWTQYF; CDR3nt: TGTGCCAGCAGCCGGGGCAGGACAAGATGGACCCAGTACTTC
v_gene: TRBV5-4; len: 18; abundance: .; j_gene: TRBJ2-1; d_gene: TRBD2; CDR3aa: CASSLPNPSLAGVNEQFF; CDR3nt: TGTGCCAGCAGCTTACCCAACCCCTCTCTAGCGGGGGTTAATGAGCAGTTCTTC
v_gene: TRBV9; len: 14; abundance: .; j_gene: TRBJ2-7; d_gene: TRBD2; CDR3aa: CASSVGASGGEQYF; CDR3nt: TGTGCCAGCAGCGTAGGGGCTAGCGGAGGGGAGCAGTACTTC
v_gene: TRBV7-6; len: 16; abundance: .; j_gene: TRBJ2-1; d_gene: TRBD2; CDR3aa: CASSPLLGGRDNEQFF; CDR3nt: TGTGCCAGCAGCCCCCTCTTGGGCGGGAGGGACAATGAGCAGTTCTTC
v_gene: TRBV29-1; len: 13; abundance: .; j_gene: TRBJ2-2; d_gene: .; CDR3aa: CSVEGDKVGELFF; CDR3nt: TGCAGCGTTGAGGGGGATAAAGTCGGGGAGCTGTTTTTT
v_gene: TRBV29-1; len: 17; abundance: .; j_gene: TRBJ2-1; d_gene: TRBD2; CDR3aa: CSVGPGTSGGRSGEQFF; CDR3nt: TGCAGCGTTGGGCCCGGGACTAGCGGGGGCCGGAGCGGGGAGCAGTTCTTC